The entry that follows covers one T cell receptor beta chain sequence. Its antigen has not been determined. This entry comes from a study of T cells expressing NK-cell markers (dated by TCRdb to the early 2020s). About the full investigation: Three sorted T-cell subsets (CD3+CD56+NKG2C+, CD3+CD56+NKG2C- and CD3+CD56-NKG2C+) from about 8 donors had their TCR beta-chain repertoires profiled. Of the eight sequenced donors, seven were found to be HCMV-seropositive and one was found to be HCMV-seronegative. Randomly selected healthy volunteers, three men and five women, were used as the eight sequenced donors. Sequencing of the libraries produced 2 x 150 bp reads on Illumina HiSeq 2000/2500, MiSeq or NextSeq.

On the study overall, not on this receptor specifically: Those dominant clonotypes were again the most abundant among CD3+CD56-NKG2C+ cells in a few donors, at about 25-60.1%. Whether the expanded NKG2C-expressing T cell clones were specific for HCMV antigens remained unclear. In more than 5 donors, the dominant CD3+CD56+NKG2C+ clonotypes ranked among the top 10 CD8+ clonotypes, making up 1.0-7.0% of CD8+ T cells.

HCMV serostatus was determined by detecting HCMV-specific IgG in serum with a commercial ELISA kit. Ficoll density gradient centrifugation was used to isolate peripheral blood mononuclear cells from blood. The sequencer was an Illumina HiSeq 2000. TCR beta cDNA libraries were prepared using 5'RACE template switching, which introduced a universal primer site and unique molecular identifiers. Synthesis of cDNA was primed from the TCR beta constant segment and was followed by two consecutive PCR amplification steps. Processing in the source paper ran as follows. MIGEC was used to demultiplex reads and group reads by UMI, and MiTCR was used to assemble and quantify clonotypes. To exclude erroneous sequences, only TCR cDNA sequences supported by at least two reads were retained. The tcR package was used for downstream repertoire analysis, and clonotypes were matched between fractions using CDR3 nucleotide sequence together with V segment. VDJmatch was used to annotate antigen specificity against VDJdb, with one amino acid substitution allowed in CDR3. The reads were reprocessed in TCRdb, with one entry per CDR3 protein sequence and no accompanying DNA. TCRdb's processing, not the authors' own work, is the source of the V and J calls. This sample's table contains more than 90,000 distinct CDR3 sequences. The ten largest account for around a sixth of the sample.

Reading from cysteine to phenylalanine, the CDR3 counts 17 amino acids. Nucleotide data are not available. This TCR was recovered from a woman aged 18-69 years in good health. Material: blood T cells: a sorted CD56 or NKG2C T cell subset, CD4+ or CD8+ T cells, or bulk PBMC T cells (not recorded which). The chain uses TRBV23-1 and TRBJ2-2; TCRdb reports TRBD1, a call that lacks DNA to check it against. TRBV23-1 is designated an ORF whose function remains uncertain. The CDR3 corresponds to CASSQSSAGDNTGELFF.